The 23 T cell receptor beta chains below come from one sample, sequenced in a study of shared clonotypes between healthy human individuals. The assay was immunoSEQ multiplex PCR, and TCRdb's table has in-frame clones only and misses some. The sample has around 1,900,000 clones, 90% to 95% seen once. Terminally differentiated effector memory CD45RA+ cells were excluded from the naive CD8 cells, which were CD45RO-negative and positively selected for CCR7. Sequencing was performed on naive CD8+ T cells from PBMCs. These receptors came from a man younger than 35 in good health. Some clones in this sample may be carry-over from other donors' samples.

In regard to this clone: Other nucleotide sequences from this sample produce the same CDR3. The chain couples TRBV9 to TRBJ1-1; 11 positions agree with TRBD1. CDR3 length equals 14 residues. V shed 2 bases, J shed 4 bases, and the junction held 1 base outside the gene matches. Germline CDR1 reads SGDLS; CDR2 reads YYNGEE. DNA for the CDR3: TGTGCCAGCAGCGTTGGGACAGGGGGCACTGAAGCTTTCTTT. This translates into CASSVGTGGTEAFF.

The V call is TRBV4-3, the J call TRBJ2-1, with TRBD2 matching 9 bases. Germline loops: CDR1 LGHNA, CDR2 YSLEER. The V and J ends lost 0 bases and 4 bases, in that order; junction bases with no gene match: 10. The CDR3 contains 18 residues. The CDR3 DNA follows: TGCGCCAGCAGCCAAGATCCGGGTAGCGGGAGCCCATACAATGAGCAGTTCTTC. Protein product: CASSQDPGSGSPYNEQFF.

The V and J genes are TRBV5-5 and TRBJ1-4; D uncertain. Trimming removed 0 bases at V and 4 bases at J, with 7 bases between. Germline V gene sequence: CDR1 SGHKS, CDR2 YYEKEE (reference sequence). The CDR3 spans 14 residues. CDR3 in amino acids: CASSLGSINEKLFF. CDR3 sequence (DNA): TGTGCCAGCAGCTTGGGCAGCATTAATGAAAAACTGTTTTTT. Complete variable domain (other parts from reference TRBV5-5 and TRBJ1-4): DAGVTQSPTHLIKTRGQQVTLRCSPISGHKSVSWYQQVLGQGPQFIFQYYEKEERGRGNFPDRFSARQFPNYSSELNVNALLLGDSALYLCASSLGSINEKLFFGSGTQLSVL.

A single count supports this clone. V usage is TRBV18 and J usage is TRBJ2-5; the match to TRBD1 covers 7 bases. The CDR3 extends over 14 amino acids. After removal of 3 bases from V and 3 bases from J, the junction contained 4 bases not matched to a gene. CDR1 is KGHSH and CDR2 is LQKENI in the germline V gene. The CDR3 sequence: CASSPNRGKETQYF. The DNA of the CDR3 is TGTGCCAGCTCACCGAACAGGGGAAAAGAGACCCAGTACTTC. Looking up the rest from reference TRBV18 and TRBJ2-5 gives the full variable domain: NAGVMQNPRHLVRRRGQEARLRCSPMKGHSHVYWYRQLPEEGLKFMVYLQKENIIDESGMPKERFSAEFPKEGPSILRIQQVVRGDSAAYFCASSPNRGKETQYFGPGTRLLVL.

V gene TRBV18 combines with J gene TRBJ2-7, with D tentatively TRBD1 (5 bases). The CDR3 runs 16 residues. The germline V and J ends were trimmed by 0 bases and 1 base, with 13 bases remaining between them. The germline CDR1 and CDR2 sequences are KGHSH and LQKENI. DNA for the CDR3: TGTGCCAGCTCACCACCCAGTACAGGCATATCCTACGAGCAGTACTTC. It encodes CASSPPSTGISYEQYF.

This clone was counted a single time. The sample carries other DNA sequences with the same CDR3. CDR3: CASSQDPRASYNEQFF. The CDR3 DNA sequence: TGTGCCAGCAGCCAAGATCCCAGAGCATCCTACAATGAGCAGTTCTTC. V and J are TRBV4-2 and TRBJ2-1, with no clear D. This CDR3 is 16 amino acids long. With 0 bases removed from V and 1 base from J, the gap between germline ends came to 10 bases. CDR1 and CDR2 (germline): LGHNA, YNFKEQ.

The CDR3 region is CASSLLGEPLHF. CDR3 coding DNA: TGTGCCAGCAGCCTCTTGGGAGAACCCCTCCACTTT. This chain connects TRBV7-8 to TRBJ1-6; D call uncertain. This CDR3 spans 12 amino acids. V was shortened by 5 bases and J by 12 bases, with 11 bases between the two germline ends. CDR1 is SGHVS and CDR2 is FQNEAQ in the germline V gene.

V usage is TRBV11-2 and J usage is TRBJ2-3; 7 bases are shared with TRBD2. With V trimmed by 2 bases and J by 5 bases, 4 bases remained unmatched. CDR1 and CDR2 from the germline V gene are SGHAT and FQNNGV. CDR3 length: 14 residues. The CDR3 DNA reads as TGTGCCAGCAGCTTATGGGCTAGCGGAGATACGCAGTATTTT. It encodes CASSLWASGDTQYF. Based on the CDR3 plus reference TRBV11-2 and TRBJ2-3, the full variable domain is EAGVAQSPRYKIIEKRQSVAFWCNPISGHATLYWYQQILGQGPKLLIQFQNNGVVDDSQLPKDRFSAERLKGVDSTLKIQPAKLEDSAVYLCASSLWASGDTQYFGPGTRLTVL.

V usage is TRBV10-3 and J usage is TRBJ1-2; weak D call: TRBD1 (5 bases). The V end was cut by 2 bases, the J end by 4 bases, with 11 bases between. The germline CDR1 and CDR2 sequences are ENHRY and SYGVKD. The CDR3 sequence is 14 residues long. CDR3 DNA: TGTGCCATCAGTGAGGACAGTCAAAGCTATGGCTACACCTTC. Its protein product is CAISEDSQSYGYTF.

J is TRBJ1-2 and V is TRBV5-6, with D hard to call. The CDR3 loop spans 14 amino acids. V was clipped by 2 bases and J by 7 bases, with 15 bases between them. CDR1 is SGHDT and CDR2 is YYEEEE in the germline V gene. CDR3 loop: CASSFGSGLGGYTF. DNA for the CDR3: TGTGCCAGCAGCTTTGGCTCCGGATTAGGTGGCTACACCTTC.

This chain joins TRBV9 and TRBJ2-2; 8 nucleotides align to TRBD1. CDR3 size: 15 residues. Trimming took 3 bases from V and 3 from J; bases not matched to a gene: 4. Per the germline V gene, CDR1 is SGDLS and CDR2 is YYNGEE. CDR3 region: CASSAQGAHTGELFF. The CDR3 DNA reads TGTGCCAGCAGCGCGCAGGGGGCCCACACCGGGGAGCTGTTTTTT.

The J gene is TRBJ2-7, the V gene TRBV13; D might be TRBD1 (5 bases). Trimming cost V 5 bases and J 1 base, with 12 bases left between them. The V gene's germline CDR1 is PRHDT and CDR2 FYEKMQ (reference sequence). This CDR3 spans 14 amino acids. The CDR3 loop is CASSHRQRSYEQYF. The CDR3 DNA follows: TGTGCCAGCAGCCATCGACAGCGATCCTACGAGCAGTACTTC.

The CDR3 nucleotides are TGTGCCAGCAGTGAATGGACGACAGATCTAAATGAAAAACTGTTTTTT. It translates to CASSEWTTDLNEKLFF. The rearrangement uses TRBV2 and TRBJ1-4; D might be TRBD1 (5 bases). Per germline, CDR1 SNHLY and CDR2 FYNNEI. Trimming left V 2 bases short and J 5 bases short, with 15 bases between. This CDR3 has 16 residues.

The rearrangement uses TRBV28 and TRBJ2-7; 7 bases fit TRBD1. This CDR3 region has 15 residues. Germline V gives CDR1 MDHEN, CDR2 SYDVKM. V was pared by 6 bases and J by 7 bases, with 15 bases of the junction left unmatched. The CDR3 protein is CASRMGQFSPPEQYF. The CDR3 DNA is TGTGCCAGCAGGATGGGACAGTTCTCGCCCCCTGAGCAGTACTTC.

This clone was seen once. The rearrangement links TRBV5-8 to TRBJ2-7; no clear D gene. In germline, CDR1 is SGHTS, CDR2 YDEGEE. CDR3 length: 14 residues. The V and J ends lost 2 bases and 3 bases respectively, with 12 bases between them. The CDR3 nucleotides read TGTGCCAGCAGCTTCGGGCCCCTCGTCTACGAGCAGTACTTC. It yields the protein CASSFGPLVYEQYF.

The V gene is TRBV10-1, the J gene TRBJ2-3; 9 bases agree with TRBD2. Germline V gene lookup returns CDR1 WNHNN and CDR2 SYGVQD (reference sequence). The V and J ends lost 11 bases and 8 bases, in that order; junction bases with no gene match: 11. The CDR3 totals 13 residues. CDR3 in amino acids: CASRAGGESTQYF. CDR3 sequence (DNA): TGCGCCTCCAGAGCGGGGGGAGAATCTACGCAGTATTTT.

The chain uses TRBV9 and TRBJ2-7; 10 bases are shared with TRBD2. Germline V gives CDR1 SGDLS, CDR2 YYNGEE. CDR3 length equals 16 residues. The J segment lost 3 bases and the V segment lost 0 bases, leaving 6 bases of the junction unmatched. CDR3 in DNA: TGTGCCAGCAGCGTAGGGCCTAGCGGGAGATTCTACGAGCAGTACTTC. Translating it yields CASSVGPSGRFYEQYF.

This clone was detected only once. This chain uses TRBV29-1 with TRBJ2-7, with 7 positions matching TRBD1. The CDR3 spans 14 residues. Looked up from germline, CDR1 is SQVTM and CDR2 is ANQGSEA. V lost 2 bases to trimming and J lost 1 base; unmatched junction nucleotides: 5. DNA for the CDR3: TGCAGCGTTGAATCACAGGGGACGTCCTACGAGCAGTACTTC. This encodes CSVESQGTSYEQYF.

The chain carries TRBV7-9 and TRBJ1-3; 7 nucleotides agree with TRBD1. This CDR3 has 17 amino acids. The V and J ends lost 6 bases and 3 bases, in that order; junction bases with no gene match: 14. Germline V gene sequence: CDR1 SEHNR, CDR2 FQNEAQ (reference sequence). The CDR3 nucleotides are TGTGCCAGCAGATCGCCCCCCCGACAGGGCGGTGGAAACACCATATATTTT. It encodes CASRSPPRQGGGNTIYF.

This chain connects TRBV5-1 to TRBJ2-5; TRBD2 aligns across 9 bases. The V segment lost 4 bases and the J segment 6 bases; nucleotides outside the gene matches: 13. The germline gives CDR1 SGHRS, CDR2 YFSETQ. The CDR3 runs 16 residues. The CDR3 is CASSEWVLAGSKTQYF. The CDR3 region has the DNA TGCGCCAGCAGCGAGTGGGTCCTAGCGGGATCCAAGACCCAGTACTTC.

This clone has only one observation. V and J are TRBV7-9 and TRBJ2-7; possible D gene TRBD2, 6 bases. The V gene's germline CDR1 is SEHNR and CDR2 FQNEAQ (reference sequence). The V end was cut by 4 bases, the J end by 6 bases, with 13 bases between. The CDR3 extends over 13 amino acids. CDR3 protein: CASSSGVTSEQYF. The CDR3 DNA sequence: TGTGCCAGCAGCTCGGGAGTCACCAGCGAGCAGTACTTC. The whole variable domain, remainder taken from reference TRBV7-9 and TRBJ2-7, is DTGVSQNPRHKITKRGQNVTFRCDPISEHNRLYWYRQTLGQGPEFLTYFQNEAQLEKSRLLSDRFSAERPKGSFSTLEIQRTEQGDSAMYLCASSSGVTSEQYFGPGTRLTVT.

The chain couples TRBV2 to TRBJ2-1, with 7 bases aligning to TRBD2. Germline V gene lookup returns CDR1 SNHLY and CDR2 FYNNEI. CDR3 size: 14 residues. V shed 7 bases, J shed 5 bases, and the junction held 8 bases outside the gene matches. The CDR3: CASTGREYDNEQFF. The CDR3 coding sequence is TGTGCCAGCACGGGGCGGGAGTACGACAATGAGCAGTTCTTC. Full variable domain (remainder filled in from reference TRBV2 and TRBJ2-1): EPEVTQTPSHQVTQMGQEVILRCVPISNHLYFYWYRQILGQKVEFLVSFYNNEISEKSEIFDDQFSVERPDGSNFTLKIRSTKLEDSAMYFCASTGREYDNEQFFGPGTRLTVL.

The gene calls are TRBV5-1 and TRBJ2-7, with TRBD1 as a possible D gene (6 bases). Germline V lookup: CDR1 SGHRS, CDR2 YFSETQ. This CDR3 spans 16 amino acids. V was pared by 0 bases and J by 6 bases, with 19 bases between. In DNA form, the CDR3 reads TGCGCCAGCAGCTTGGGACCATGGACAGCCGACTTCGAGCAGTACTTC. This codes for CASSLGPWTADFEQYF.